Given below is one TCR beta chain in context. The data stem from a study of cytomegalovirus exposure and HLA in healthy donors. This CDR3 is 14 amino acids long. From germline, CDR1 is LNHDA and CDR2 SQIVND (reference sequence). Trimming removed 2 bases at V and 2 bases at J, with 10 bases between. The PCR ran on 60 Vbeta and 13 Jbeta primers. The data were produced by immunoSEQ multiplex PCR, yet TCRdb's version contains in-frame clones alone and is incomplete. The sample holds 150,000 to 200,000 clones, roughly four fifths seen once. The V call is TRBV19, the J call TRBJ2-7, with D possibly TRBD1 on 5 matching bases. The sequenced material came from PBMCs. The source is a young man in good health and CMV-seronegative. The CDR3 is CASSITQDTYEQYF. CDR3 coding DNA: TGTGCCAGTAGTATAACTCAGGACACCTACGAGCAGTACTTC.